Each of the 30 T cell receptor beta chains below was sequenced from the same sample in a study of cytomegalovirus exposure and HLA in healthy donors (dated by TCRdb to the late 2010s). The receptor library was made with the immunoSEQ multiplex PCR assay. The multiplex PCR relied on a mix of 60 forward primers for TCR Vbeta segments and 13 reverse primers for TCR Jbeta segments. Held by TCRdb, this immuneACCESS table contains in-frame sequences only and omits some clones. Under half of the omission traces to an unresolved V gene where checked; the cause of the rest is unknown. This sample is represented by about 170,000 clones; roughly 72% of them were singletons. Clones ranked in the top ten supply just over 2% of the sample. The sequencing input was PBMCs. The receptors come from a woman aged 25 to 39 in good health and CMV-seropositive.

The chain couples TRBV5-4 to TRBJ1-1; TRBD1 might be the D (6 bases). Germline CDR1 SGHNT, CDR2 YYREEE (reference sequence). Between the trimmed V and J ends, which lost 4 bases and 5 bases, there was a span of 15 bases. This CDR3 spans 14 amino acids. CDR3 protein: CASSLRDTGTEAFF. CDR3 sequence (DNA): TGTGCCAGCAGCCTCCGGGACACAGGAACTGAAGCTTTCTTT.

The V gene is TRBV30, the J gene TRBJ1-2, with 9 bases that match TRBD1. V dropped 1 base and J dropped 2; count of bases not matched to a gene: 2. CDR3 size: 14 residues. From germline, CDR1 is GTSNPN and CDR2 SVGIG (reference sequence). The chain's CDR3 is CAWSGTGENYGYTF. CDR3 sequence (DNA): TGTGCCTGGAGTGGGACAGGGGAAAACTATGGCTACACCTTC.

This chain links TRBV7-9 with TRBJ1-2; weak D call: TRBD1 (5 bases). Germline values: CDR1 SEHNR, CDR2 FQNEAQ (reference sequence). The CDR3 contains 15 residues. V was clipped by 0 bases and J by 5 bases, with 13 bases between them. DNA for the CDR3: TGTGCCAGCAGCTTAGCACGGGGGGACGGATATGGCTACACCTTC. Protein: CASSLARGDGYGYTF.

This sequence joins TRBV5-4 and TRBJ2-3; a weak D match, TRBD1 (5 bases). The CDR3 runs to 16 residues. The ends were cut back, 6 bases at V and 1 base at J, with 18 bases in the middle. Per germline, CDR1 SGHNT and CDR2 YYREEE (reference sequence). This CDR3 reads CASTLDTAWGTDTQYF. The CDR3 nucleotides read TGTGCCAGCACCCTGGACACCGCTTGGGGCACAGATACGCAGTATTTT. Combining the CDR3 with reference TRBV5-4 and TRBJ2-3 gives the whole variable domain ETGVTQSPTHLIKTRGQQVTLRCSSQSGHNTVSWYQQALGQGPQFIFQYYREEENGRGNFPPRFSGLQFPNYSSELNVNALELDDSALYLCASTLDTAWGTDTQYFGPGTRLTVL.

This clone was seen once. An end of the junction does not agree with germline; a read error may underlie this. CDR3 nucleotide sequence: TGTTCCAGCAGCCCCAAACTTCACTACAATGAGCAGTTCTTC. It yields the protein CSSSPKLHYNEQFF. The chain combines TRBV7-9 with TRBJ2-1; no clear D. The CDR3 has 14 residues. Germline V gene lookup returns CDR1 SEHNR and CDR2 FQNEAQ (reference sequence). The complete variable domain, with remaining parts taken from reference TRBV7-9 and TRBJ2-1, reads DTGVSQNPRHKITKRGQNVTFRCDPISEHNRLYWYRQTLGQGPEFLTYFQNEAQLEKSRLLSDRFSAERPKGSFSTLEIQRTEQGDSAMYLCSSSPKLHYNEQFFGPGTRLTVL.

The chain joins TRBV4-3 to TRBJ1-2, with D unclear. CDR3 length: 16 amino acids. The V end lost 4 bases, the J end lost 0 bases, and 15 bases lay between the germline ends. Germline CDR1 is LGHNA and CDR2 is YSLEER. The CDR3 nucleotides read TGCGCCAGCAGCCCGAGGGCAGCCGGACCTAACTATGGCTACACCTTC. Encoded protein: CASSPRAAGPNYGYTF.

This clone was counted only a few times. The DNA of the CDR3 is TGTGCCAGCGGCCGCGGGGTTAACAATCAGCCCCAGCATTTT. Translated: CASGRGVNNQPQHF. The V and J genes are TRBV9 and TRBJ1-5; D ambiguous. CDR1 is SGDLS and CDR2 is YYNGEE in the germline V gene. The CDR3 has 14 amino acids. V was shortened by 7 bases and J by 3 bases, with 14 bases between the two germline ends.

This clone was counted a single time. This chain uses TRBV28 with TRBJ1-1, with D perhaps TRBD1 (5 bases). The ends were cut back, 2 bases at V and 1 base at J, with 8 bases in the middle. The CDR3 sequence is 14 residues long. The V gene's germline CDR1 is MDHEN and CDR2 SYDVKM. The CDR3 coding sequence is TGTGCCAGCAGTTTACTAGACAGGAACACTGAAGCTTTCTTT. Residues: CASSLLDRNTEAFF.

On this clone: In the same sample, other DNA sequences code for this CDR3. This chain connects TRBV30 to TRBJ2-3, with 7 bases identical to TRBD2. The CDR3 is 16 amino acids. Germline V CDR1 and CDR2: GTSNPN, SVGIG (reference sequence). Unmatched junction bases numbered 9, after V lost 2 bases and J lost 1 base. The CDR3 here is CAWSRRGRVRTDTQYF. CDR3 in DNA: TGTGCCTGGAGTAGGCGTGGGAGGGTTCGCACAGATACGCAGTATTTT.

The rearrangement joins TRBV5-1 to TRBJ1-4; 9 bases match TRBD1. V gave up 3 bases and J gave up 6 bases; unmatched junction bases: 9. CDR1 is SGHRS and CDR2 is YFSETQ in the germline V gene. The CDR3 has 16 amino acids. Written as DNA, the CDR3 is TGCGCCAGCAGCTCGGAGGGAACAGGGGGCTATGAAAAACTGTTTTTT. Its translation is CASSSEGTGGYEKLFF.

This clone appeared a single time. V and J are TRBV10-1 and TRBJ2-7; 10 positions agree with TRBD2. The CDR3 spans 14 residues. The V and J ends lost 4 bases and 4 bases, in that order; junction bases with no gene match: 4. Germline CDR1 WNHNN, CDR2 SYGVQD (reference sequence). This CDR3 is CASSASGRSYEQYF. The CDR3, as DNA: TGCGCCAGCAGTGCTAGCGGGAGATCGTACGAGCAGTACTTC.

V and J are TRBV2 and TRBJ2-1; D is perhaps TRBD1 (5 bases). The CDR3 is 15 amino acids. V was cut by 4 bases and J by 7 bases, with 17 bases left in between. Germline assignment: CDR1 SNHLY and CDR2 FYNNEI. CDR3 coding DNA: TGTGCCAGCAGTGTGGACACAACAATAGGGAATGAGCAGTTCTTC. Encoded protein: CASSVDTTIGNEQFF.

V usage is TRBV7-9 and J usage is TRBJ2-7; no definite D call. This CDR3 has 13 residues. In germline, CDR1 is SEHNR, CDR2 FQNEAQ (reference sequence). With 3 bases removed from V and 3 bases from J, the gap between germline ends came to 9 bases. The CDR3 DNA reads as TGTGCCAGCAGCTTCAGGAATGACTACGAGCAGTACTTC. Translation gives CASSFRNDYEQYF.

The chain is built from TRBV28 and TRBJ2-5, with D tentatively TRBD1 (6 bases). The CDR3 loop spans 14 amino acids. The V gene lost 5 bases and the J gene lost 3 bases, with 13 bases spanning the gap. Germline V gene sequence: CDR1 MDHEN, CDR2 SYDVKM. The CDR3 reads CASSTLQGEETQYF. The CDR3 DNA sequence: TGTGCCAGCAGTACACTACAGGGAGAAGAGACCCAGTACTTC.

J is TRBJ1-2 and V is TRBV29-1; 8 nucleotides align to TRBD1. The germline gives CDR1 SQVTM, CDR2 ANQGSEA. The CDR3 is 13 residues long. Trimming at V came to 7 bases and at J to 7 bases, leaving 11 bases not matched to a gene. The DNA of the CDR3 is TGCAGCGATTCTCGGACAGGGATGGGTGGCTACACCTTC. This translates into CSDSRTGMGGYTF.

The CDR3 is CASSPPRGGYTF. The CDR3, as DNA: TGTGCCAGCAGCCCCCCCAGGGGCGGCTACACCTTC. V and J are TRBV7-2 and TRBJ1-2, with TRBD1 as a possible D gene (6 bases). The germline V and J ends were trimmed by 5 bases and 8 bases, with 12 bases remaining between them. From germline, CDR1 is SGHTA and CDR2 FQGNSA. This CDR3 has 12 residues.

The chain carries TRBV25-1 and TRBJ1-4; D is perhaps TRBD1 (5 bases). Trimming cost V 0 bases and J 1 base, with 9 bases left between them. Germline assignment: CDR1 MGHDK and CDR2 SYGVNS. This CDR3 contains 16 residues. In DNA form, the CDR3 reads TGTGCCAGCAGTGAATATGTAGGGGTAACTAATGAAAAACTGTTTTTT. Translated, it gives CASSEYVGVTNEKLFF.

This clone showed up just once. DNA of the CDR3: TGTGCCTGGAGCCTATTCCGGGACTTCTATGGCTACACCTTC. Translation: CAWSLFRDFYGYTF. V gene TRBV30 combines with J gene TRBJ1-2, with TRBD1 as a possible D gene (5 bases). This CDR3 is 14 amino acids long. V shed 3 bases and J shed 4 bases, with 15 bases lying between them. Germline V CDR1 and CDR2: GTSNPN, SVGIG (reference sequence).

The rearrangement joins TRBV30 to TRBJ1-2, with D hard to call. The CDR3 loop spans 13 amino acids. Trimming stripped 0 bases from V and 7 bases from J, with 12 bases between. The germline V gene encodes CDR1 GTSNPN and CDR2 SVGIG (reference sequence). CDR3 in amino acids: CAWSVGFGGGYTF. CDR3 sequence (DNA): TGTGCCTGGAGTGTAGGTTTCGGCGGTGGCTACACCTTC.

The genes are TRBV27 and TRBJ1-2; D uncertain. V was trimmed by 7 bases and J by 4 bases, leaving 16 bases between them. Germline assignment: CDR1 MNHEY and CDR2 SMNVEV (reference sequence). The CDR3 consists of 14 residues. The CDR3 nucleotides read TGTGCCAGCACTAGCCAACGAGGAGGCTATGGCTACACCTTC. Translating it yields CASTSQRGGYGYTF.

The genes are TRBV5-1 and TRBJ2-5; 9 bases match TRBD1. Germline CDR1 and CDR2: SGHRS and YFSETQ. J gave up 5 bases and V 2 bases, and 10 bases lay outside the gene matches. The CDR3 spans 16 residues. CDR3 protein: CASSLQGAGVIETQYF. CDR3 DNA sequence: TGCGCCAGCAGCTTACAGGGGGCCGGGGTAATCGAGACCCAGTACTTC.

The rearrangement uses TRBV9 and TRBJ2-3; 14 bases are a match to TRBD2. The V and J ends lost 9 bases and 5 bases, in that order; junction bases with no gene match: 11. This CDR3 region has 16 residues. CDR1 and CDR2 (germline): SGDLS, YYNGEE. The CDR3 DNA follows: TGTGCCACCGGGACTAGCGGGGGTCCATGGGAAGATACGCAGTATTTT. Amino acid sequence: CATGTSGGPWEDTQYF. The variable domain in full, completed from reference TRBV9 and TRBJ2-3, reads DSGVTQTPKHLITATGQRVTLRCSPRSGDLSVYWYQQSLDQGLQFLIQYYNGEERAKGNILERFSAQQFPDLHSELNLSSLELGDSALYFCATGTSGGPWEDTQYFGPGTRLTVL.

The DNA for the CDR3 is TGTGCCTGGAGTTCCGGGAACACCGGGGAGCTGTTTTTT. This translates into CAWSSGNTGELFF. The J gene is TRBJ2-2, the V gene TRBV30; no firm D call. V lost 2 bases and J 1 base, leaving 5 bases between the germline ends. The germline V gene encodes CDR1 GTSNPN and CDR2 SVGIG (reference sequence). CDR3 length equals 13 residues.

This rearrangement joins TRBV5-4 to TRBJ1-5; TRBD1 might be the D (6 bases). The length of the CDR3 is 12 residues. Germline V gene lookup returns CDR1 SGHNT and CDR2 YYREEE (reference sequence). Written as DNA, the CDR3 is TGTGCTAGTTCGGCAGGGGATCAGCCCCAGCATTTT. Encoded protein: CASSAGDQPQHF.

This clone was counted a few times. The rearrangement uses TRBV5-8 and TRBJ1-3; D call uncertain. The germline gives CDR1 SGHTS, CDR2 YDEGEE. The germline V and J ends were trimmed by 5 bases and 0 bases, with 12 bases remaining between them. The CDR3 length is 15 residues. CDR3 residues: CASSNRLISGNTIYF. The CDR3 region has the DNA TGTGCCAGCAGTAATCGACTGATCTCTGGAAACACCATATATTTT. Filled out from reference TRBV5-8 and TRBJ1-3, the complete variable domain reads EAGVTQSPTHLIKTRGQQATLRCSPISGHTSVYWYQQALGLGLQFLLWYDEGEERNRGNFPPRFSGRQFPNYSSELNVNALELEDSALYLCASSNRLISGNTIYFGEGSWLTVV.

The V and J genes are TRBV5-1 and TRBJ1-1; D call uncertain. This CDR3 region has 16 residues. Germline loops: CDR1 SGHRS, CDR2 YFSETQ. Trimming pared 0 bases from V and 0 bases from J, leaving 12 bases between. In nucleotides, the CDR3 is TGCGCCAGCAGCTTGGTGGCAGGCTCAATGAACACTGAAGCTTTCTTT. Translating it yields CASSLVAGSMNTEAFF. The full variable domain, in which reference TRBV5-1 and TRBJ1-1 provide the parts outside the CDR3, is KAGVTQTPRYLIKTRGQQVTLSCSPISGHRSVSWYQQTPGQGLQFLFEYFSETQRNKGNFPGRFSGRQFSNSRSEMNVSTLELGDSALYLCASSLVAGSMNTEAFFGQGTRLTVV.

The chain links TRBV12-5 to TRBJ2-2; a possible D gene is TRBD1 (6 bases). The CDR3 is 20 amino acids. Germline assignment: CDR1 LGHNT and CDR2 FRNRAP. V was shortened by 0 bases and J by 0 bases, with 20 bases between the two germline ends. The CDR3 nucleotides are TGTGCTAGTGGTTTGGTTGGGATGACCCGGGACACATCGAACACCGGGGAGCTGTTTTTT. It codes for CASGLVGMTRDTSNTGELFF.

This rearrangement joins TRBV27 to TRBJ1-1; 10 nucleotides match TRBD1. J lost 4 bases, V lost 0 bases, and 11 bases had no gene match. The CDR3 is 18 residues long. CDR1 is MNHEY, CDR2 SMNVEV, per germline (reference sequence). CDR3 coding DNA: TGTGCCAGCAGTTTATCCTTGCCGGGACAGGGGAAGGGCACTGAAGCTTTCTTT. The encoded protein is CASSLSLPGQGKGTEAFF.

The rearrangement links TRBV2 to TRBJ2-1; TRBD2 matches at 8 bases. CDR3 length: 15 residues. Germline V lookup: CDR1 SNHLY, CDR2 FYNNEI. With V trimmed by 0 bases and J by 7 bases, 5 bases remained unmatched. CDR3 DNA sequence: TGTGCCAGCAGTGAAGCCCAGCGGGGGAGGAATGAGCAGTTCTTC. It codes for CASSEAQRGRNEQFF.

The CDR3 DNA reads TGCGCCAGCAGCCAAGATAAAGTGAGCTCCTACGAGCAGTACTTC. Protein sequence: CASSQDKVSSYEQYF. V and J are TRBV4-3 and TRBJ2-7; D is unclear. The CDR3 runs 15 residues. Trimming pared 0 bases from V and 0 bases from J, leaving 9 bases between. Germline lookup yields CDR1 LGHNA and CDR2 YSLEER.